The source of this T cell receptor beta chain is a study of blood T cell repertoires in COVID-19. Study-level background: T cells, B-cell-depleted T cells, or PBMCs supplied cDNA or gDNA.

Germline V gene data show CDR1 as SGHTA and CDR2 as FQGNSA. Trimming pared 5 bases from V and 4 bases from J, leaving 18 bases between. The CDR3 covers 15 residues. Seattle patients were enrolled while actively infected and followed longitudinally. Study processing details: Cell counts per sample came from amplifying reference gene primers. Profiling relied on immunoSEQ multiplex PCR, and the TCRdb table lists in-frame clones only, not all of them. V, J and clone size reflect that table, while D and trimming were determined from the DNA. The sample carries 150,000 to 200,000 clones, 80% to 85% recorded once.

V is TRBV7-2 and J is TRBJ2-7, with D possibly TRBD2 on 6 matching bases. Sequenced: peripheral blood. This TCR was sampled from an elderly woman with COVID-19, enrolled during active disease. This CDR3 reads CASSPTLASRYEQYF. The CDR3 DNA reads as TGTGCCAGCAGCCCAACCCTAGCGAGCCGGTACGAGCAGTACTTC.